The 27 T cell receptor beta chains presented below share a single source sample, sequenced in a study of cytomegalovirus exposure and HLA in healthy donors. The method was immunoSEQ multiplex PCR; TCRdb's version includes in-frame clones alone and lacks a portion of them. The table includes 60,000 to 75,000 clones, roughly 96% detected once. Sequenced input: PBMCs. The receptors originated from a man younger than 30 in good health and CMV-seronegative.

V is TRBV6-4 and J is TRBJ2-3; D remains ambiguous. The CDR3 extends over 15 amino acids. Trimming took off 0 bases at V and 2 bases at J, with 9 bases between the two ends. Germline V lookup: CDR1 MRHNA, CDR2 SNTAGT. The DNA of the CDR3 is TGTGCCAGCAGTGACTCGGCAGATCACACAGATACGCAGTATTTT. It encodes CASSDSADHTDTQYF.

This chain uses TRBV9 with TRBJ2-1, with D hard to call. Germline V CDR1 and CDR2: SGDLS, YYNGEE. The CDR3 runs to 13 residues. V lost 0 bases to trimming and J lost 5 bases, with 6 bases between them. This chain's CDR3 is CASSVDYDNEQFF. In DNA form, the CDR3 reads TGTGCCAGCAGCGTAGATTATGACAATGAGCAGTTCTTC. The variable domain in full, completed from reference TRBV9 and TRBJ2-1, reads DSGVTQTPKHLITATGQRVTLRCSPRSGDLSVYWYQQSLDQGLQFLIQYYNGEERAKGNILERFSAQQFPDLHSELNLSSLELGDSALYFCASSVDYDNEQFFGPGTRLTVL.

This chain uses TRBV7-9 with TRBJ2-1; 7 bases are shared with TRBD1. V shed 5 bases and J 6 bases; nucleotides not matched to a gene: 7. CDR3 length: 14 amino acids. Germline V gives CDR1 SEHNR, CDR2 FQNEAQ (reference sequence). CDR3: CASSRQGLINEQFF. CDR3 nucleotide sequence: TGTGCCAGCAGCCGACAGGGTCTGATCAATGAGCAGTTCTTC.

The chain is built from TRBV4-3 and TRBJ2-7; 10 bases match TRBD2. Looked up from germline, CDR1 is LGHNA and CDR2 is YSLEER. V lost 3 bases and J lost 7; bases outside the gene matches: 12. The CDR3 runs 16 residues. The CDR3 region has the DNA TGCGCCAGCAGCCAGTCCTCTCGCCTAGCGGGAGAGGAGCAGTACTTC. Translation gives CASSQSSRLAGEEQYF.

V and J are TRBV5-1 and TRBJ2-5; a possible D gene is TRBD2 (6 bases). The CDR3 length is 14 residues. Per the germline V gene, CDR1 is SGHRS and CDR2 is YFSETQ. Trimming shortened V by 0 bases and J by 5 bases, and 11 bases separated the two germline ends. The CDR3 DNA sequence: TGCGCCAGCAGCTTGGACCCCGGAGGGGAGACCCAGTACTTC. Protein sequence: CASSLDPGGETQYF.

V gene TRBV6-5 combines with J gene TRBJ1-5; D is ambiguous. CDR1 is MNHEY and CDR2 is SVGAGI in the germline V gene. The CDR3 is 13 amino acids. V shed 0 bases and J shed 7 bases, with 7 bases lying between them. Here the CDR3 DNA reads TGTGCCAGCAGTTACTCCCCCGGGCAGCCCCAGCATTTT. Residues: CASSYSPGQPQHF.

The chain has TRBV2 and TRBJ2-2; 11 bases are a match to TRBD1. V shed 6 bases, J shed 0 bases, and the junction held 6 bases outside the gene matches. CDR3 length: 17 residues. CDR1 SNHLY and CDR2 FYNNEI come from the germline V gene. This CDR3 is CASSRDRGLANTGELFF. The DNA of the CDR3 is TGTGCCAGCAGCCGGGACAGGGGGTTGGCGAACACCGGGGAGCTGTTTTTT.

The rearrangement links TRBV28 to TRBJ2-5; D might be TRBD1 (5 bases). V was pared by 5 bases and J by 3 bases, with 13 bases between. Germline loops: CDR1 MDHEN, CDR2 SYDVKM. There are 14 residues in the CDR3. The DNA of the CDR3 is TGTGCCAGCAGTCCATCCAGGGTTAAAGAGACCCAGTACTTC. Translating gives CASSPSRVKETQYF.

The chain combines TRBV7-9 with TRBJ1-1, with TRBD1 identical over 12 bases. The germline V gene encodes CDR1 SEHNR and CDR2 FQNEAQ (reference sequence). V dropped 3 bases and J dropped 4; count of bases not matched to a gene: 3. The CDR3 length is 15 residues. The CDR3 DNA is TGTGCCAGCAGCTTGGGACAGGGGGCCGGCACTGAAGCTTTCTTT. The encoded protein is CASSLGQGAGTEAFF.

The V gene is TRBV18, the J gene TRBJ2-3; a weak D match, TRBD2 (5 bases). The germline V gene encodes CDR1 KGHSH and CDR2 LQKENI. This CDR3 is built from 17 residues. The V and J ends lost 6 bases and 1 base respectively, with 20 bases between them. For the CDR3, the DNA is TGTGCCAGCTCCCCGACCCGGCATAGCGATCGCACAGATACGCAGTATTTT. Protein product: CASSPTRHSDRTDTQYF.

The rearrangement links TRBV9 to TRBJ1-5; D perhaps matches TRBD1 (5 bases). V lost 0 bases and J lost 5, with 12 bases in between. There are 15 residues in the CDR3. Germline CDR1 SGDLS, CDR2 YYNGEE. The CDR3 region is CASSVEGVVHQPQHF. The CDR3 DNA reads as TGTGCCAGCAGCGTAGAAGGGGTCGTCCATCAGCCCCAGCATTTT. Based on the CDR3 plus reference TRBV9 and TRBJ1-5, the full variable domain is DSGVTQTPKHLITATGQRVTLRCSPRSGDLSVYWYQQSLDQGLQFLIQYYNGEERAKGNILERFSAQQFPDLHSELNLSSLELGDSALYFCASSVEGVVHQPQHFGDGTRLSIL.

The chain is built from TRBV9 and TRBJ2-3; D might be TRBD2 (5 bases). The ends were cut back, 3 bases at V and 6 bases at J, with 5 bases in the middle. Looked up from germline, CDR1 is SGDLS and CDR2 is YYNGEE. The length of the CDR3 is 11 residues. As DNA, the CDR3 is TGTGCCAGCAGCGGCGGGGATACGCAGTATTTT. Translation: CASSGGDTQYF. Together with reference TRBV9 and TRBJ2-3, the CDR3 gives the full variable domain: DSGVTQTPKHLITATGQRVTLRCSPRSGDLSVYWYQQSLDQGLQFLIQYYNGEERAKGNILERFSAQQFPDLHSELNLSSLELGDSALYFCASSGGDTQYFGPGTRLTVL.

The gene calls are TRBV9 and TRBJ2-5, with 8 bases that match TRBD1. Per the germline V gene, CDR1 is SGDLS and CDR2 is YYNGEE. Trimming at V came to 4 bases and at J to 0 bases, leaving 5 bases not matched to a gene. This CDR3 spans 15 amino acids. CDR3 DNA sequence: TGTGCCAGCAGCCTCCGGACAGGGTACCAAGAGACCCAGTACTTC. Amino acid sequence: CASSLRTGYQETQYF.

This chain uses TRBV7-6 with TRBJ2-2; D unclear. Trimming left V 7 bases short and J 5 bases short, with 11 bases between. The CDR3 runs 13 residues. Looked up from germline, CDR1 is SGHVS and CDR2 is FNYEAQ. CDR3 loop: CASKVSETGELFF. For the CDR3, the DNA is TGTGCCAGCAAAGTTTCGGAGACCGGGGAGCTGTTTTTT.

The chain couples TRBV5-4 to TRBJ1-2; D gene ambiguous. The CDR3 runs 11 residues. The V and J ends lost 3 bases and 3 bases respectively, with 3 bases between them. Germline CDR1 SGHNT, CDR2 YYREEE (reference sequence). The CDR3 DNA sequence: TGTGCCAGCAGCTCCGACTATGGCTACACCTTC. It encodes CASSSDYGYTF.

The chain joins TRBV4-1 to TRBJ2-2, with 8 bases matching TRBD1. Germline values: CDR1 MGHRA, CDR2 YSYEKL. V shed 4 bases, J shed 4 bases, and the junction held 11 bases outside the gene matches. The CDR3 is made up of 17 amino acids. CDR3 in amino acids: CASSRRQGRPVTGELFF. CDR3 DNA: TGCGCCAGCAGCCGCCGACAGGGGAGGCCGGTCACCGGGGAGCTGTTTTTT.

This clone was detected only once. This chain uses TRBV15 with TRBJ2-7, with TRBD2 as a possible D gene (6 bases). CDR3 size: 12 residues. The germline gives CDR1 LNHNV, CDR2 YYDKDF (reference sequence). Trimming took 1 base from V and 5 from J, leaving 6 bases between them. DNA for the CDR3: TGTGCCACCAGCAGAGGGGGGGACGAGCAGTACTTC. It translates to CATSRGGDEQYF.

The CDR3 DNA reads as TGCGCCAGCAGCCAAGAACGGCTAGCGGGAAACAATGAGCAGTTCTTC. Protein product: CASSQERLAGNNEQFF. The chain has TRBV4-3 and TRBJ2-1, with 9 bases lining up with TRBD2. J was trimmed by 5 bases and V by 0 bases; bases with no gene match: 5. CDR1 and CDR2 (germline): LGHNA, YSLEER. The CDR3 covers 16 residues.

In its sample, this clone was seen once. J is TRBJ2-7 and V is TRBV7-6; 11 bases match TRBD2. V lost 1 base and J lost 4; bases outside the gene matches: 9. The CDR3 length is 17 residues. CDR1 and CDR2 from the germline V gene are SGHVS and FNYEAQ. CDR3 loop: CASSLVGSTSGSYEQYF. DNA of the CDR3: TGTGCCAGCAGCTTAGTAGGATCCACTAGCGGGAGTTACGAGCAGTACTTC.

This chain links TRBV11-2 with TRBJ2-1, with 8 bases that match TRBD1. CDR3 length: 15 residues. J was trimmed by 5 bases and V by 3 bases; bases with no gene match: 6. The germline V gene has CDR1 SGHAT and CDR2 FQNNGV. The CDR3 spells CASSFIRGRDNEQFF. CDR3 DNA: TGTGCCAGCAGCTTTATCAGGGGGCGAGACAATGAGCAGTTCTTC.

The rearrangement uses TRBV13 and TRBJ2-7, with 8 bases matching TRBD2. Germline CDR1 reads PRHDT; CDR2 reads FYEKMQ (reference sequence). CDR3 length: 15 amino acids. The ends lost 0 bases at V and 3 bases at J; junction bases unmatched: 4. In DNA, the CDR3 is TGTGCCAGCAGCTTAGGACTAGCGGAGAACTACGAGCAGTACTTC. This encodes CASSLGLAENYEQYF.

V gene TRBV28 combines with J gene TRBJ2-3; D gene uncertain. CDR3 size: 12 residues. In germline, CDR1 is MDHEN, CDR2 SYDVKM. Trimming stripped 2 bases from V and 4 bases from J, with 4 bases between. CDR3 sequence (DNA): TGTGCCAGCAGTTTAGTCGCAGATACGCAGTATTTT. Translating gives CASSLVADTQYF. The full variable domain, completed using reference TRBV28 and TRBJ2-3, is DVKVTQSSRYLVKRTGEKVFLECVQDMDHENMFWYRQDPGLGLRLIYFSYDVKMKEKGDIPEGYSVSREKKERFSLILESASTNQTSMYLCASSLVADTQYFGPGTRLTVL.

The V call is TRBV6-5, the J call TRBJ1-2; 9 bases are shared with TRBD1. Germline-derived CDR1 and CDR2 are MNHEY and SVGAGI. Trimming cost V 6 bases and J 7 bases; bases outside gene matches: 6. There are 13 residues in the CDR3. DNA of the CDR3: TGTGCCAGCAGGATAGGACAGGGGCTTGGCTACACCTTC. It codes for CASRIGQGLGYTF.

V and J are TRBV7-9 and TRBJ2-7, with D tentatively TRBD2 (5 bases). Trimming pared 6 bases from V and 1 base from J, leaving 10 bases between. Germline CDR1 and CDR2: SEHNR and FQNEAQ (reference sequence). The CDR3 covers 13 residues. The CDR3 protein is CASSPAGSYEQYF. The CDR3 DNA follows: TGTGCCAGCAGTCCGGCGGGTTCCTACGAGCAGTACTTC.

This clone appeared once. V gene TRBV18 combines with J gene TRBJ1-2; the D is unclear. Germline values: CDR1 KGHSH, CDR2 LQKENI. The CDR3 has 12 residues. V was pared by 3 bases and J by 8 bases, with 10 bases between. CDR3 residues: CASSPDFTGYTF. The DNA for the CDR3 is TGTGCCAGCTCACCGGACTTTACCGGCTACACCTTC.

V usage is TRBV30 and J usage is TRBJ2-1, with D possibly being TRBD2 (5 bases). The germline CDR1 and CDR2 sequences are GTSNPN and SVGIG (reference sequence). The CDR3 sequence is 12 residues long. V lost 2 bases to trimming and J lost 5 bases, with 7 bases between them. As DNA, the CDR3 is TGTGCCTGGAGTTACGGGGACAATGAGCAGTTCTTC. Translating gives CAWSYGDNEQFF. Full variable domain (outside the CDR3, taken from reference TRBV30 and TRBJ2-1): SQTIHQWPATLVQPVGSPLSLECTVEGTSNPNLYWYRQAAGRGLQLLFYSVGIGQISSEVPQNLSASRPQDRQFILSSKKLLLSDSGFYLCAWSYGDNEQFFGPGTRLTVL.

The gene calls are TRBV28 and TRBJ2-1, with 7 bases matching TRBD1. Germline CDR1 MDHEN, CDR2 SYDVKM. With V trimmed by 8 bases and J by 0 bases, 7 bases remained unmatched. The CDR3 is 15 residues long. CDR3 coding DNA: TGTGCCAGCGGAACAGGGGATAGCTCCTACAATGAGCAGTTCTTC. It translates to CASGTGDSSYNEQFF.